These T cell receptor beta chains were read from a single sample in a study of vaccination and CD4 T cells after COVID-19. TCRdb re-analysed the PCR reads in MiXCR, keeping a single row per CDR3 protein. The sample holds approximately 15,000 distinct CDR3 sequences, approximately 30% seen once. No antigens are known for them. The sample was cultured CD4+ T cells from blood. These receptors came from a human donor with COVID-19. The CDR3 runs from the conserved cysteine through the conserved F or W. The order of the fields is V gene, CDR3 protein.

V: TRBV6-1
CDR3: CASSLRLNTEAFF

V: TRBV27
CDR3: CASGDRDTGELFF

V: TRBV20-1
CDR3: CSAHGSRGTLSTEAFF

V: TRBV7-2
CDR3: CASSSGQGEAFF

V: TRBV29-1
CDR3: CSGRQGLGELFF

V: TRBV2
CDR3: CASKLDGLYNSPLHF

V: TRBV6-1
CDR3: CASSEQASGGNTIYF

V: TRBV28
CDR3: CAIRRGSTEAFF

V: TRBV5-4
CDR3: CASSFDRRGEAFF

V: TRBV27
CDR3: CASKGIGGELFF

V: TRBV20-1
CDR3: CSAWGDQETQYF

V: TRBV9
CDR3: CASSVVAGSTDTQYF

V: TRBV2
CDR3: CASRQSGVDFYNEQFF

V: TRBV11-2
CDR3: CASSSAGQPQETQYF

V: TRBV7-2
CDR3: CASSSPVSGGVGELFF

V: TRBV6-5
CDR3: CASSYSRGPYEQYF

V: TRBV19
CDR3: CASSDKEETQYF

V: TRBV7-7
CDR3: CASSPFPGQRNTEAFF

V: TRBV20-1
CDR3: CRDRRYSNQPQHF

V: TRBV28
CDR3: CASSLFRDRASYEQYF

V: TRBV12-5
CDR3: CASGLTGSYEQYF

V: TRBV11-3
CDR3: CASSYAGTSGGGVQFF

V: TRBV5-4
CDR3: CASSLPSGAVQETQYF